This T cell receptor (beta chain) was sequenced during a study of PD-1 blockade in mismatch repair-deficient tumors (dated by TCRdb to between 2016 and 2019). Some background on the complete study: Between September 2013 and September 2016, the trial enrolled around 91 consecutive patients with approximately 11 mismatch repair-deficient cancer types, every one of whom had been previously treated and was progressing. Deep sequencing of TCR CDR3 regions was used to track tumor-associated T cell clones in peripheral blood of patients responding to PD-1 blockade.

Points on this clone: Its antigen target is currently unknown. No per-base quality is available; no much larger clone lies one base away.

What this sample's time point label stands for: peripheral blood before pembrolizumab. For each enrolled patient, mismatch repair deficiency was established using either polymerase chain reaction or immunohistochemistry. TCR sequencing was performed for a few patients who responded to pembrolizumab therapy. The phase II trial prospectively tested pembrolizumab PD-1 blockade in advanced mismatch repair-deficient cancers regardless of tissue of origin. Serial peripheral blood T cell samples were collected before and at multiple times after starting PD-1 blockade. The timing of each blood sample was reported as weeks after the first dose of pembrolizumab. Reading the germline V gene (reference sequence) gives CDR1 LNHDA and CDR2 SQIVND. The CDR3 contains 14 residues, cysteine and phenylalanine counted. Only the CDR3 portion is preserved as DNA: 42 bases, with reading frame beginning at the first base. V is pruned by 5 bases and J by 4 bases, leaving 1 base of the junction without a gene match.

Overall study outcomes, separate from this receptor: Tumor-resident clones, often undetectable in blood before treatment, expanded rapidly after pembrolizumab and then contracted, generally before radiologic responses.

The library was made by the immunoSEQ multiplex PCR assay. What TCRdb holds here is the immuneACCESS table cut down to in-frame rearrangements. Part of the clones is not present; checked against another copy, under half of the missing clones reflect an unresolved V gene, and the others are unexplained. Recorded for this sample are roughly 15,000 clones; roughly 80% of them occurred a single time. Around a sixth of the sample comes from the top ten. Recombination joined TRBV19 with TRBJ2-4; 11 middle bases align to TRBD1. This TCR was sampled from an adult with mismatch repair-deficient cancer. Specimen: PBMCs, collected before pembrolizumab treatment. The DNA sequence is TGTGCCAGTAGTGGGACAGGGGGTAAAAACATTCAGTACTTC. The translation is CASSGTGGKNIQYF.